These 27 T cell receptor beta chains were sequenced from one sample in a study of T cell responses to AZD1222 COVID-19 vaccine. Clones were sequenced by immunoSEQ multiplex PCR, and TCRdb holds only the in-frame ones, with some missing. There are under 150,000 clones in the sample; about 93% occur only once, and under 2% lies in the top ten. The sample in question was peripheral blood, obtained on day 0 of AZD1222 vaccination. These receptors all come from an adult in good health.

The CDR3 reads CASSYWGRTDTQYF. Written as DNA, the CDR3 is TGTGCCAGCAGTTACTGGGGACGGACAGATACGCAGTATTTT. The J gene is TRBJ2-3, the V gene TRBV6-5; the D call may be TRBD1 or TRBD2 (5 bases each). This CDR3 comprises 14 residues. V was shortened by 1 base and J by 3 bases, with 8 bases between the two germline ends. Looked up from germline, CDR1 is MNHEY and CDR2 is SVGAGI.

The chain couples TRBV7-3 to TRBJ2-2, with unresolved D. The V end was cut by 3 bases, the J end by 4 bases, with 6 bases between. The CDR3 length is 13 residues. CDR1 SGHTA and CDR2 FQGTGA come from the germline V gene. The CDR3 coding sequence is TGTGCCAGCAGCTTTCTTGGCACCGGGGAGCTGTTTTTT. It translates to CASSFLGTGELFF.

CDR3 nucleotides: TGCGCCAGCAGCGGTAGCAGGTTGGGCTACAATGAGCAGTTCTTC. Translated, it gives CASSGSRLGYNEQFF. The genes are TRBV5-1 and TRBJ2-1; no definite D call. Trimming took 4 bases from V and 3 from J, leaving 14 bases between them. The germline V gene has CDR1 SGHRS and CDR2 YFSETQ. The CDR3 spans 15 residues.

The DNA for the CDR3 is TGTGCCAGCAGACCCTTCGCTACCGGGAACACTGAAGCTTTCTTT. Protein sequence: CASRPFATGNTEAFF. The V gene is TRBV2, the J gene TRBJ1-1; the D is unclear. V was cut by 6 bases and J by 1 base, with 15 bases left in between. Per germline, CDR1 SNHLY and CDR2 FYNNEI. This CDR3 contains 15 residues.

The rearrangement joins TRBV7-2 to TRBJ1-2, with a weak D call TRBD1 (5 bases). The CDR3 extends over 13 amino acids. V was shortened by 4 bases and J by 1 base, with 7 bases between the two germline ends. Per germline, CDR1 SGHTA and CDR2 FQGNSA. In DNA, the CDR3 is TGTGCCAGCAGCTCACAGGTTAACTATGGCTACACCTTC. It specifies CASSSQVNYGYTF.

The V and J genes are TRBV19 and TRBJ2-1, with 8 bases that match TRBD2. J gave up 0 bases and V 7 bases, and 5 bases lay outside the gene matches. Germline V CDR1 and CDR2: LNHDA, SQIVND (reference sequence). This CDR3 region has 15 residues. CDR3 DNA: TGTGCCAGTACCTCCAGCGGGAGCTCCTACAATGAGCAGTTCTTC. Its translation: CASTSSGSSYNEQFF.

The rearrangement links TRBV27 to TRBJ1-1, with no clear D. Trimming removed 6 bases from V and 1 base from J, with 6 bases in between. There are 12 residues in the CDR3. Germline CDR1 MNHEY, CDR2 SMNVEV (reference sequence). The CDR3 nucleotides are TGTGCCAGCAGCGATCCGAACACTGAAGCTTTCTTT. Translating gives CASSDPNTEAFF.

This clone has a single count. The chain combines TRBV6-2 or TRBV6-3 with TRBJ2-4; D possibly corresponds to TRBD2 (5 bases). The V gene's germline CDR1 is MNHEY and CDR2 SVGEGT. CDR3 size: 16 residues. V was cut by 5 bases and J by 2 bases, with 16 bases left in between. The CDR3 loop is CASSDARTSTKNIQYF. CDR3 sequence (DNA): TGTGCCAGCAGTGACGCTCGGACTTCGACCAAAAACATTCAGTACTTC.

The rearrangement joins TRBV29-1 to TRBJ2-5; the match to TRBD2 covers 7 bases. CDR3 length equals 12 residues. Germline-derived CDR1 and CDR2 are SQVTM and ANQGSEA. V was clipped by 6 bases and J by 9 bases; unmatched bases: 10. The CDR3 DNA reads TGCAGCGTACCTAGCGGCCAGAGGGCCCAGTACTTC. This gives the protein CSVPSGQRAQYF.

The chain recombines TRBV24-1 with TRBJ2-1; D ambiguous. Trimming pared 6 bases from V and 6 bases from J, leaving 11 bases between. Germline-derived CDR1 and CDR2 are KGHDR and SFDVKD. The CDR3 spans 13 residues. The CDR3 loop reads CATSLSDFNEQFF. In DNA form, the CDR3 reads TGTGCCACCAGTCTCAGTGACTTCAATGAGCAGTTCTTC.

The CDR3 spells CSVLGLGDEKLFF. The CDR3 DNA reads TGCAGCGTACTGGGACTCGGGGATGAAAAACTGTTTTTT. This chain links TRBV29-1 with TRBJ1-4, with a tentative D call TRBD1 (5 bases). Germline CDR1 is SQVTM and CDR2 is ANQGSEA. The CDR3 spans 13 residues. Trimming cost V 6 bases and J 6 bases, with 14 bases left between them.

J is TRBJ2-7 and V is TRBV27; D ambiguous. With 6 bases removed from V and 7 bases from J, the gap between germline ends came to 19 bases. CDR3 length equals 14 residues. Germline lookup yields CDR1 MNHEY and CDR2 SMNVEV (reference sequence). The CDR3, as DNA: TGTGCCAGCAGCCGAAAAGGGCTATCGGAAGAGCAGTACTTC. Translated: CASSRKGLSEEQYF.

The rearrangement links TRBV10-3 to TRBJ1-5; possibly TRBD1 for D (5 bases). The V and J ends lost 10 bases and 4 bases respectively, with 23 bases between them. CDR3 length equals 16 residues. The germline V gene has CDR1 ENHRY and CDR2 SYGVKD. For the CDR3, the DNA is TGTGCCACGGCCGAGGGGAGCAATCGCGGGAATCAGCCCCAGCATTTT. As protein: CATAEGSNRGNQPQHF.

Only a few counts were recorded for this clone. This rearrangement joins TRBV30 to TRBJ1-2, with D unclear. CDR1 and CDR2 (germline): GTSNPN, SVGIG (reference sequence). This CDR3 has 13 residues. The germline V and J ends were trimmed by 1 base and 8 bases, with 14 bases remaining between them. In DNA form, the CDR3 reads TGTGCCTGGAGTGGTTGGCAGGTCGGCGGCTACACCTTC. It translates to CAWSGWQVGGYTF.

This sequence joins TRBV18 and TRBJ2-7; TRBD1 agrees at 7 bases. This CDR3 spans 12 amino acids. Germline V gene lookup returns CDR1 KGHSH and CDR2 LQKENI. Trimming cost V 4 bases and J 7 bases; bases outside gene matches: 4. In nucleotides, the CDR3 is TGTGCCAGCTCACTCGACAGGGTGGAGCAGTACTTC. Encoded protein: CASSLDRVEQYF.

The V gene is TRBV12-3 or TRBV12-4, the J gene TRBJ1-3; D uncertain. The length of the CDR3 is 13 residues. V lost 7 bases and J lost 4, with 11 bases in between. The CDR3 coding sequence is TGTGCCAGCACAAATGGACGGGGAAACACCATATATTTT. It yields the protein CASTNGRGNTIYF.

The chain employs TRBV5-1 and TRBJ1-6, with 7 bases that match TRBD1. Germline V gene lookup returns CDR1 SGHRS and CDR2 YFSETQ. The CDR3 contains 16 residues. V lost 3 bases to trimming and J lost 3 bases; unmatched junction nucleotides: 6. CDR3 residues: CASSSGQSGYNSPLHF. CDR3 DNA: TGCGCCAGCAGCTCGGGACAGAGCGGCTATAATTCACCCCTCCACTTT.

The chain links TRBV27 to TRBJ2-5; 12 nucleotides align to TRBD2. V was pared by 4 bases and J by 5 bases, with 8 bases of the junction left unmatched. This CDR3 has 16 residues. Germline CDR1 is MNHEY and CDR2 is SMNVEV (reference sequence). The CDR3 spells CASSSPSGRARETQYF. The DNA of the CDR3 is TGTGCCAGCAGTTCCCCTAGCGGGAGGGCCCGGGAGACCCAGTACTTC.

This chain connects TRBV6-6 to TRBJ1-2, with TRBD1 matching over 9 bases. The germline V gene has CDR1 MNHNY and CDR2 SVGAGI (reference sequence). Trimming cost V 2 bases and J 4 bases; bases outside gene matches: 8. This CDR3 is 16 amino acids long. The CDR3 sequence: CASSYPGQGITYGYTF. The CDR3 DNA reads TGTGCCAGCAGTTACCCGGGACAGGGAATTACCTATGGCTACACCTTC.

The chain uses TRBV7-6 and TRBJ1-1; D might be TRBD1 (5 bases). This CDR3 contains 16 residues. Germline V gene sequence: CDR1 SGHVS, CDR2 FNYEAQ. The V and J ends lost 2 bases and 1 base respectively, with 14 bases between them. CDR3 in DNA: TGTGCCAGCAGCTTAACCTCCGGAGGGGAGAACACTGAAGCTTTCTTT. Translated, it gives CASSLTSGGENTEAFF.

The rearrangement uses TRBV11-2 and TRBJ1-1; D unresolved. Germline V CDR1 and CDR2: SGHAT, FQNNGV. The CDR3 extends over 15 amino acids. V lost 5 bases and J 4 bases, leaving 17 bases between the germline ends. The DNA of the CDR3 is TGTGCCAGCAGCCGCCCGGGCCGGGCGGGCACTGAAGCTTTCTTT. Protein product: CASSRPGRAGTEAFF.

The CDR3 spells CASSEAPSLSYEQYF. In DNA, the CDR3 is TGTGCCAGCAGTGAAGCGCCTAGCTTGTCCTACGAGCAGTACTTC. V is TRBV2 and J is TRBJ2-7; maybe TRBD2 (5 bases). CDR3 length: 15 residues. V dropped 0 bases and J dropped 1 base, with 10 bases sitting between them. Per germline, CDR1 SNHLY and CDR2 FYNNEI.

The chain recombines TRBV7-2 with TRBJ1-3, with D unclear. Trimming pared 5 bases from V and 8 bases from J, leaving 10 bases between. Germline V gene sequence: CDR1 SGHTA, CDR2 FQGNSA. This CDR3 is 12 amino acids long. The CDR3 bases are TGTGCCAGCAGCCCCGCCGGCTACACCATATATTTT. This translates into CASSPAGYTIYF. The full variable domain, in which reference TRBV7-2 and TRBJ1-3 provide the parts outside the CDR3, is GAGVSQSPSNKVTEKGKDVELRCDPISGHTALYWYRQSLGQGLEFLIYFQGNSAPDKSGLPSDRFSAERTGGSVSTLTIQRTQQEDSAVYLCASSPAGYTIYFGEGSWLTVV.

CDR3 loop: CASSSQQASPLHF. CDR3 DNA sequence: TGTGCCAGCAGCTCGCAACAGGCCTCACCCCTCCACTTT. This chain links TRBV7-3 with TRBJ1-6, with D perhaps matching TRBD1 (5 bases). V shed 4 bases and J shed 10 bases, with 11 bases lying between them. The CDR3 consists of 13 residues. Looked up from germline, CDR1 is SGHTA and CDR2 is FQGTGA.

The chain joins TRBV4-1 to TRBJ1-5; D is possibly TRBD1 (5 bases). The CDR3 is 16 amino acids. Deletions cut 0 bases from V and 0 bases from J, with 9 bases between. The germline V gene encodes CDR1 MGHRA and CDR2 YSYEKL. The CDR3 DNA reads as TGCGCCAGCAGCCAAGATCGAGGGGATAGCAATCAGCCCCAGCATTTT. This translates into CASSQDRGDSNQPQHF.

The CDR3: CASSFDYRINYGYTF. The DNA of the CDR3 is TGTGCCAGCAGTTTCGATTACAGGATTAACTATGGCTACACCTTC. The rearrangement joins TRBV2 to TRBJ1-2; weak D call: TRBD1 (5 bases). The CDR3 contains 15 residues. Trimming cost V 5 bases and J 1 base, with 14 bases left between them. The germline V gene encodes CDR1 SNHLY and CDR2 FYNNEI.

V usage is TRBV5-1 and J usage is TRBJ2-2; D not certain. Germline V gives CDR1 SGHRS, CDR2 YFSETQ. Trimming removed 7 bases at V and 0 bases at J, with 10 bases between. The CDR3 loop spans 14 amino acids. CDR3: CASAASPNTGELFF. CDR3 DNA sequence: TGCGCCAGCGCCGCGAGCCCGAACACCGGGGAGCTGTTTTTT.